This T cell receptor beta chain was observed in a study of blood T cell repertoires in COVID-19. Study in general: Samples taken during acute and convalescent COVID-19 were collected in the United States, Italy and Spain.

In the original processing: Estimates of nucleated cell counts were drawn from the amplification of reference gene primers. Assay: immunoSEQ multiplex PCR; the TCRdb copy retains only in-frame clones and omits some. From that table come the V and J calls and clone size; the DNA was used to work out D and trimming. This sample has hundreds of thousands of clones, with approximately 88% found just once. This CDR3 comprises 12 residues. The germline V and J ends were trimmed by 6 bases and 0 bases, with 5 bases remaining between them. CDR1 and CDR2 from the germline V gene are MNHEY and SVGEGT. The chain couples TRBV6-2 or TRBV6-3 to TRBJ1-1, with D unclear. The receptor's source is a woman in her twenties or thirties with acute or convalescent COVID-19. Sequencing was done on a sample of peripheral blood. CDR3 residues: CASSLMNTEAFF. For the CDR3, the DNA is TGTGCCAGCAGCCTAATGAACACTGAAGCTTTCTTT.